These T cell receptor beta chains were read from a single sample in a study of T cells in Graves' hyperthyroidism and ophthalmopathy. TCRdb reprocessed the multiplex PCR reads with MiXCR, giving one entry per CDR3 protein. The table includes about 250,000 distinct CDR3 sequences, around 20% detected once. The sequencing input was blood. The receptors derive from a man aged 25 to 45 with Graves' ophthalmopathy. CDR3s include the opening cysteine and the closing phenylalanine or tryptophan. The D gene is left open where the match is weak. The size entry is marked missing in some rows and otherwise reads once, few, many or a size class.

D	J	V	size	length	CDR3	DNA
NA	TRBJ1-5	TRBV7-8	few	15	CASSPRGDLNQPQHF	TGTGCCAGCAGCCCCCGGGGAGACTTAAATCAGCCCCAGCATTTT
TRBD1	TRBJ1-2	TRBV11-2	many	14	CASSLTGGWYGYTF	TGTGCCAGCAGTCTAACAGGGGGATGGTATGGCTACACCTTC
TRBD1	TRBJ2-7	TRBV18	many	13	CASSPGQGDEQYF	TGTGCCAGCTCACCGGGACAGGGGGACGAGCAGTACTTC
TRBD2	TRBJ2-1	TRBV12-3/TRBV12-4	few	15	CASPAASGRRVEQFF	TGTGCCAGCCCAGCCGCTAGCGGGAGAAGGGTTGAGCAGTTCTTC
TRBD1	TRBJ1-1	TRBV30	once	12	CVMRQGTAEAFF	TGTGTTATGAGACAGGGGACAGCTGAAGCTTTCTTT
TRBD1	TRBJ1-5	TRBV7-6	NA	15	CASSLGDSSNQPQHF	TGTGCCAGCAGCTTAGGGGACAGTAGCAATCAGCCCCAGCATTTT
NA	TRBJ2-5	TRBV9	NA	16	CASSVATGGLQETQYF	TGTGCCAGCAGCGTAGCTACCGGCGGATTGCAAGAGACCCAGTACTTC
NA	TRBJ2-1	TRBV3-1	many	11	CASRLSGEQFF	TGTGCCAGCAGGCTCTCGGGTGAGCAGTTCTTC
TRBD1	TRBJ2-1	TRBV29-1	NA	13	CSANGQGNNEQFF	TGCAGCGCCAACGGACAGGGGAATAATGAGCAGTTCTTC
NA	TRBJ2-3	TRBV28	few	14	CASSLRGLSDTQYF	TGTGCCAGCAGTTTACGAGGGTTATCAGATACGCAGTATTTT
TRBD2	TRBJ2-2	TRBV6-2/TRBV6-3	few	20	CASSYSKSFTSGRAAGELFF	TGTGCCAGCAGTTACTCCAAGTCTTTTACTAGCGGGAGGGCCGCCGGGGAGCTGTTTTTT
TRBD1	TRBJ1-2	TRBV7-3	many	14	CASSSGQGAYGYTF	TGTGCCAGCAGCTCCGGACAGGGGGCGTATGGCTACACCTTC
TRBD2	TRBJ2-3	TRBV2	NA	14	CASRPGTSADTQYF	TGTGCCAGCAGACCCGGGACTAGCGCAGATACGCAGTATTTT
NA	TRBJ1-1	TRBV6-1	NA	15	CASSPGFYQNTEAFF	TGTGCCAGCAGTCCGGGGTTCTACCAAAACACTGAAGCTTTCTTT
NA	TRBJ2-7	TRBV6-1	many	12	CASRDSVREQYF	TGTGCCAGCAGAGACAGTGTCCGCGAGCAGTACTTC
NA	TRBJ1-2	TRBV12-3/TRBV12-4	many	13	CASSLAGSGGYTF	TGTGCCAGCAGTTTAGCAGGTTCGGGTGGCTACACCTTC
NA	TRBJ2-6	TRBV2	many	17	CASSEPLGGAGANVLTF	TGTGCCAGCAGTGAACCACTTGGAGGGGCTGGGGCCAACGTCCTGACTTTC
NA	TRBJ1-2	TRBV20-1	once	14	CSARAPDWPRGYTF	TGCAGTGCTAGAGCCCCGGATTGGCCTCGGGGCTACACCTTC
TRBD1	TRBJ1-6	TRBV30	NA	16	CAWRDQGQVSRSPLHF	TGTGCCTGGAGGGACCAGGGACAGGTTTCAAGATCACCCCTCCACTTT
NA	TRBJ2-7	TRBV30	many	11	CAWSVWYEQYF	TGTGCCTGGAGTGTTTGGTACGAGCAGTACTTC
TRBD1	TRBJ1-2	TRBV2	many	14	CASREQGGSYGYTF	TGTGCCAGCAGGGAACAGGGGGGCAGCTATGGCTACACCTTC
NA	TRBJ2-5	TRBV5-1	many	11	CASSSLETQYF	TGCGCCAGCAGCTCTCTGGAGACCCAGTACTTC
TRBD2	TRBJ2-3	TRBV28	once	16	CASSPSGAGRSDTQYF	TGTGCCAGCAGTCCCTCGGGAGCGGGACGTTCAGATACGCAGTATTTT
NA	TRBJ2-5	TRBV4-1	few	15	CASSQGKGGRETQYF	TGCGCCAGCAGCCAAGGAAAGGGCGGCCGAGAGACCCAGTACTTC
TRBD1	TRBJ2-3	TRBV6-2/TRBV6-3	many	14	CASSEDRGTDTQYF	TGTGCCAGCAGCGAGGACAGGGGCACAGATACGCAGTATTTT
TRBD2	TRBJ2-1	TRBV20-1	NA	15	CSTERRESGGNEQFF	TGCAGTACCGAAAGGCGGGAGAGTGGCGGCAATGAGCAGTTCTTC
NA	TRBJ1-1	TRBV3-1	many	14	CASSPLRVRTEAFF	TGTGCCAGCAGCCCCTTGAGGGTTCGGACTGAAGCTTTCTTT
NA	TRBJ2-3	TRBV19	few	17	CASSSPGAPSRGDTQYF	TGTGCCAGTAGTTCCCCTGGCGCCCCAAGCAGAGGGGATACGCAGTATTTT
NA	TRBJ2-3	TRBV5-6	NA	13	CASTETTGDTQYF	TGTGCCAGCACCGAAACGACCGGGGATACGCAGTATTTT
NA	TRBJ2-3	TRBV2	NA	13	CASSERGSNTQYF	TGTGCCAGCAGTGAAAGGGGCTCTAATACGCAGTATTTT
NA	TRBJ2-5	TRBV4-1	few	16	CASSQGGGAQQETQYF	TGCGCCAGCAGCCAAGGGGGGGGGGCCCAACAAGAGACCCAGTACTTC
TRBD2	TRBJ2-2	TRBV7-8	NA	17	CASSFLGLAGGPGELFF	TGTGCCAGCAGCTTTCTCGGACTAGCGGGAGGCCCCGGGGAGCTGTTTTTT
NA	TRBJ1-2	TRBV5-1	NA	15	CASSFAGHATYGYTF	TGCGCCAGCAGCTTTGCGGGACACGCCACGTATGGCTACACCTTC
NA	TRBJ1-1	TRBV11-2	many	14	CASSLDPGNTEAFF	TGTGCCAGCAGCTTAGATCCAGGCAACACTGAAGCTTTCTTT
TRBD2	TRBJ2-1	TRBV28	many	14	CATFSGSSYNEQFF	TGTGCCACCTTCAGCGGGAGCTCCTACAATGAGCAGTTCTTC
TRBD1	TRBJ1-1	TRBV28	many	15	CASSSWTGGGTEAFF	TGTGCCAGCAGTTCCTGGACAGGGGGCGGGACTGAAGCTTTCTTT